Described below is a single T cell receptor beta chain sequence and its context. Gene names and germline match the mouse. The read comes to an end 1 residue before the CDR3 does, leaving the germline J gene to fill in the end. This sample stems from a study of tissue T cells after allogeneic stem cell transplantation. Stated time point: mouse harvest day 14 after allogeneic transplant. Tail vein injection delivered 10^7 T-cell-depleted bone marrow cells and 10^6 splenic CD5+ T cells. This table comes from immunoSEQ multiplex PCR, and its TCRdb copy is limited to in-frame clones, with some not included. The data contain approximately 2,000 clones, about 45% of them singletons. Trimming took 2 bases from V and 4 from J; bases not matched to a gene: 8. There are 16 residues in the CDR3. The germline V gene has CDR1 KGHPV and CDR2 FQNQEV (reference sequence).

The source material was gut tissue. The receptor's source is a female BALB/c mouse given C57BL/6 T cells with graft-versus-host disease after an allogeneic hematopoietic cell transplant. The chain has TRBV26 and TRBJ2-7; 10 bases match TRBD2. CDR3 amino acids: CASSLAWGGRGYEQYF. The covered CDR3 bases are TGTGCCAGCAGTCTGGCCTGGGGGGGCAGGGGATATGAACAGTAC.